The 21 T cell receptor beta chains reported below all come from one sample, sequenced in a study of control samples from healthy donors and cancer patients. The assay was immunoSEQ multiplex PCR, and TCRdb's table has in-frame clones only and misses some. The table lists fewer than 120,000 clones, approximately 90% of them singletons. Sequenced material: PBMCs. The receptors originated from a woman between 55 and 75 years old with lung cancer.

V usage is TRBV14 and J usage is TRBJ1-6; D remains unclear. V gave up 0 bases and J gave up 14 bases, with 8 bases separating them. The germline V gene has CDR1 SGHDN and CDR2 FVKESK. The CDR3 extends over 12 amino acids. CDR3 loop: CASSQDTRALHF. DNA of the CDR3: TGTGCCAGCAGCCAAGATACTCGGGCCCTCCACTTT.

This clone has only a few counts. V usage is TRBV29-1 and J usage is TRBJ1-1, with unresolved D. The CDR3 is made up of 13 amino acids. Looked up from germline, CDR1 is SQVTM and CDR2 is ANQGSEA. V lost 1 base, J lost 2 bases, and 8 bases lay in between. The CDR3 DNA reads TGCAGCGTTGAAGGGGAGGCAAACACTGAAGCTTTCTTT. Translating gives CSVEGEANTEAFF.

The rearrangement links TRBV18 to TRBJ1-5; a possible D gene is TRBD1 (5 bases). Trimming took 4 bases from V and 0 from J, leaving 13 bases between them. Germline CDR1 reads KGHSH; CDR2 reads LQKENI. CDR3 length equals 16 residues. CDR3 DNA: TGTGCCAGCTCACTCGGACATGACTTTAGCAATCAGCCCCAGCATTTT. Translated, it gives CASSLGHDFSNQPQHF.

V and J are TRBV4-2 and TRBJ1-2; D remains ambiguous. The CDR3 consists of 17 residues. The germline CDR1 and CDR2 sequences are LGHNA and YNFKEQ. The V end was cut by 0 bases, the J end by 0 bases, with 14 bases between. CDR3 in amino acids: CASSQDWARGANYGYTF. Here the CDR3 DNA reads TGTGCCAGCAGCCAAGATTGGGCTCGCGGGGCTAACTATGGCTACACCTTC.

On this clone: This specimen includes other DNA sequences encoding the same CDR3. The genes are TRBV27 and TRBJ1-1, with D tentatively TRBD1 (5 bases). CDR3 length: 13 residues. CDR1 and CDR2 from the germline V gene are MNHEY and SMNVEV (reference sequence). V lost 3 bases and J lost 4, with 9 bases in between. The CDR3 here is CASSFQGGTEAFF. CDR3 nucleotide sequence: TGTGCCAGCAGTTTCCAGGGTGGCACTGAAGCTTTCTTT.

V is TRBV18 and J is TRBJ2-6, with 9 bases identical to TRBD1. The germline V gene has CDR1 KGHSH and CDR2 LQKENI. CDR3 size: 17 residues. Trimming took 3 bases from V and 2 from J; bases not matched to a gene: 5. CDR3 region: CASSPGQGSPGANVLTF. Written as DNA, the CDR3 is TGTGCCAGCTCACCGGGACAGGGTTCTCCTGGGGCCAACGTCCTGACTTTC.

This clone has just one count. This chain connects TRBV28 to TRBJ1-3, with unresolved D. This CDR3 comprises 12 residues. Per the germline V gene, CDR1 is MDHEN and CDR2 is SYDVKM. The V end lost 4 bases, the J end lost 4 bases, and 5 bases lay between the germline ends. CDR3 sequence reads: CASSSVGNTIYF. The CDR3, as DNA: TGTGCCAGCAGTTCAGTGGGAAACACCATATATTTT.

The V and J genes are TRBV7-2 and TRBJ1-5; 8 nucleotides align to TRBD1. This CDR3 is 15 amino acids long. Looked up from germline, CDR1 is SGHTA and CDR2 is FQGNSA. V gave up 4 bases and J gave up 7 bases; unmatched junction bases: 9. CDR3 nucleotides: TGTGCCAGCAGCTCGGCAGGGGGCGCGGGGCAGCCCCAGCATTTT. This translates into CASSSAGGAGQPQHF.

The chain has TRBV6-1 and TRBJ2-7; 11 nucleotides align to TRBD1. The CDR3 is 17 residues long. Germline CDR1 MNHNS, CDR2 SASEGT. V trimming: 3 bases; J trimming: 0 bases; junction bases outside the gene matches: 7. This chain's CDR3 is CASSEGTGGVSSYEQYF. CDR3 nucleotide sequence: TGTGCCAGCAGTGAGGGGACAGGGGGGGTAAGCTCCTACGAGCAGTACTTC.

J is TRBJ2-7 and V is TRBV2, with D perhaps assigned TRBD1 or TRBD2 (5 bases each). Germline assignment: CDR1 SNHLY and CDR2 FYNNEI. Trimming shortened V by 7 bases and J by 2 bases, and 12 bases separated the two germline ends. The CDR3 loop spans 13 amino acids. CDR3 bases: TGTGCCAGCACCCTGACGGGACCCTACGAGCAGTACTTC. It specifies CASTLTGPYEQYF.

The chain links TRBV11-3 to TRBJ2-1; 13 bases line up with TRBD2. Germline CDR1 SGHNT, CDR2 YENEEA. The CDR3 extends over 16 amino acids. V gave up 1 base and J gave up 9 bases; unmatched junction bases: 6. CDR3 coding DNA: TGTGCCAGCAGCTTAGGGGCCAGGACTAGCGGGGGTGAGCAGTTCTTC. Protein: CASSLGARTSGGEQFF.

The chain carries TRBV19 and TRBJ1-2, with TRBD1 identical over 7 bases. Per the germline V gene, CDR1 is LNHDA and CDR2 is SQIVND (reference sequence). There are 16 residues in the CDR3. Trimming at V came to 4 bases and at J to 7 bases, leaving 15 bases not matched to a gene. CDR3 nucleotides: TGTGCCAGTAGTACCCGAACAGGGGCCACCGTATTTGGCTACACCTTC. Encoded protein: CASSTRTGATVFGYTF. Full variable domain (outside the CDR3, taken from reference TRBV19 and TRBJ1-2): DGGITQSPKYLFRKEGQNVTLSCEQNLNHDAMYWYRQDPGQGLRLIYYSQIVNDFQKGDIAEGYSVSREKKESFPLTVTSAQKNPTAFYLCASSTRTGATVFGYTFGSGTRLTVV.

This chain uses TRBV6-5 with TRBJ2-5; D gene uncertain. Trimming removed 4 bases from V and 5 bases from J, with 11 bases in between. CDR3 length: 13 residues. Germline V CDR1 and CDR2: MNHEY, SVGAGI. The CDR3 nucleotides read TGTGCCAGCAGTTCCATGGGTTATGAGACCCAGTACTTC. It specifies CASSSMGYETQYF.

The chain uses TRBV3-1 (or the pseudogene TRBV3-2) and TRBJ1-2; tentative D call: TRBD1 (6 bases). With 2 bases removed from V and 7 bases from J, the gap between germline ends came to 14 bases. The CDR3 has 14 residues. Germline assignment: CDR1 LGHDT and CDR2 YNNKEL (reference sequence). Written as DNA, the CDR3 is TGTGCCAGCAGCCAAAACAGGGAGATGAGTGGCTACACCTTC. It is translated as CASSQNREMSGYTF.

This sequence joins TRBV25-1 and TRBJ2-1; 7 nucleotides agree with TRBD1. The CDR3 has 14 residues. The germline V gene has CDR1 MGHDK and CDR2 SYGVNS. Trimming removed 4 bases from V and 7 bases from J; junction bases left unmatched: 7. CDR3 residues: CASSVPGTENEQFF. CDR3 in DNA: TGTGCCAGCAGTGTGCCCGGGACAGAGAATGAGCAGTTCTTC.

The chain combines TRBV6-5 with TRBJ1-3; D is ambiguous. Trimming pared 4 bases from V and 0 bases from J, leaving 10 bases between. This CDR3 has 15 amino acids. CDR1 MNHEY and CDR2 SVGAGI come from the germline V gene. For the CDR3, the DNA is TGTGCCAGCAGTTTGGACGGAAGCTCTGGAAACACCATATATTTT. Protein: CASSLDGSSGNTIYF.

The CDR3 loop reads CATSAGGHLRFF. For the CDR3, the DNA is TGTGCCACCAGTGCTGGCGGCCATTTGCGGTTCTTC. The chain employs TRBV24-1 and TRBJ2-1, with no clear D. In germline, CDR1 is KGHDR, CDR2 SFDVKD. The CDR3 consists of 12 residues. V was clipped by 5 bases and J by 15 bases, with 16 bases between them.

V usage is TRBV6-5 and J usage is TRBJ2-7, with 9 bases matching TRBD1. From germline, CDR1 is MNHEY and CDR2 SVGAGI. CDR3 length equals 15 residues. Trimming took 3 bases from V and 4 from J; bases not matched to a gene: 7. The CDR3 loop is CASSYGTGNGYEQYF. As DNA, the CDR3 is TGTGCCAGCAGTTATGGGACAGGGAATGGATACGAGCAGTACTTC.

The CDR3: CASNTGNINQPQHF. For the CDR3, the DNA is TGTGCCAGTAACACAGGAAATATTAATCAGCCCCAGCATTTT. V and J are TRBV19 and TRBJ1-5, with a possible D match to TRBD1 (5 bases). V gave up 7 bases and J gave up 4 bases, with 14 bases separating them. This CDR3 region has 14 residues. Germline V lookup: CDR1 LNHDA, CDR2 SQIVND (reference sequence).

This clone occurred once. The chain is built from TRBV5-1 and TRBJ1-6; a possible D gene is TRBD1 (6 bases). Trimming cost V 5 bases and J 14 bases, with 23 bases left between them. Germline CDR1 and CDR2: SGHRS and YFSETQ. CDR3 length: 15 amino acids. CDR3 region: CASSPGTGADEALHF. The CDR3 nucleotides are TGCGCCAGCAGTCCAGGGACGGGGGCTGATGAGGCCCTCCACTTT.

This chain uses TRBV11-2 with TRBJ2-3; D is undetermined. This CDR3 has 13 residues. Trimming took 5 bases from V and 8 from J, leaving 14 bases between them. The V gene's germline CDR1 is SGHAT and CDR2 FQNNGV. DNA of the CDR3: TGTGCCAGCAGCCCTGCTGGCGCGGTTACGCAGTATTTT. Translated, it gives CASSPAGAVTQYF.